This passage covers 22 T cell receptor beta chains from one sample sequenced in a study of blood T cell repertoires in COVID-19. The repertoire was sequenced with immunoSEQ multiplex PCR; TCRdb's copy has only in-frame clones and lacks some. The sample has some 180,000 clones, roughly 86% seen once. The sample taken for sequencing was peripheral blood. The origin of the receptors is a woman over 75 with COVID-19, enrolled during active disease.

The J gene is TRBJ2-1, the V gene TRBV2, with D possibly TRBD1 on 5 matching bases. Per the germline V gene, CDR1 is SNHLY and CDR2 is FYNNEI. Trimming took off 7 bases at V and 0 bases at J, with 10 bases between the two ends. This CDR3 is built from 14 residues. DNA of the CDR3: TGTGCCAGCAACCAAAGGGGCTCCTACAATGAGCAGTTCTTC. Translating it yields CASNQRGSYNEQFF.

The gene calls are TRBV27 and TRBJ1-1, with D unresolved. V was pared by 6 bases and J by 1 base, with 15 bases between. Germline V gene lookup returns CDR1 MNHEY and CDR2 SMNVEV (reference sequence). The CDR3 spans 15 residues. Here the CDR3 DNA reads TGTGCCAGCAGGAAACGGCGGATTGCGAACACTGAAGCTTTCTTT. Protein product: CASRKRRIANTEAFF.

The chain is built from TRBV24-1 and TRBJ2-5; TRBD2 might be the D (5 bases). Germline V gives CDR1 KGHDR, CDR2 SFDVKD. This CDR3 region has 15 residues. Trimming took 3 bases from V and 5 from J, leaving 15 bases between them. The CDR3 DNA is TGTGCCACCAGTGATCCTGGCGCGGGTAGCGAGACCCAGTACTTC. It specifies CATSDPGAGSETQYF.

The chain joins TRBV5-4 to TRBJ2-5; 8 nucleotides match TRBD2. Looked up from germline, CDR1 is SGHNT and CDR2 is YYREEE (reference sequence). CDR3 size: 16 residues. The ends lost 1 base at V and 5 bases at J; junction bases unmatched: 10. The CDR3 reads CASSLKVGGGSETQYF. In DNA form, the CDR3 reads TGTGCCAGCAGCTTGAAAGTCGGGGGGGGATCTGAGACCCAGTACTTC.

The V call is TRBV28, the J call TRBJ2-5; TRBD2 aligns across 7 bases. The germline gives CDR1 MDHEN, CDR2 SYDVKM. The CDR3 covers 15 residues. Germline trimming cut 7 bases from V and 5 bases from J; bases unmatched to any gene: 13. CDR3 coding DNA: TGTGCCAGCAATACCTTTTGGGGGGAGGGGGAGACCCAGTACTTC. Amino acids: CASNTFWGEGETQYF. Full variable domain (missing parts from reference TRBV28 and TRBJ2-5): DVKVTQSSRYLVKRTGEKVFLECVQDMDHENMFWYRQDPGLGLRLIYFSYDVKMKEKGDIPEGYSVSREKKERFSLILESASTNQTSMYLCASNTFWGEGETQYFGPGTRLLVL.

The chain has TRBV7-2 and TRBJ2-1; D unresolved. CDR1 and CDR2 (germline): SGHTA, FQGNSA. Trimming removed 3 bases from V and 0 bases from J, with 6 bases in between. The CDR3 has 14 amino acids. CDR3: CASSFYSSYNEQFF. CDR3 in DNA: TGTGCCAGCAGCTTTTACAGCTCCTACAATGAGCAGTTCTTC.

The chain uses TRBV7-7 and TRBJ2-5; possibly TRBD1 for D (6 bases). The V gene lost 1 base and the J gene lost 1 base, with 7 bases spanning the gap. The CDR3 runs 14 residues. Germline loops: CDR1 SSHAT, CDR2 FNYEAQ (reference sequence). CDR3 sequence reads: CASSLEGVQETQYF. The CDR3 DNA follows: TGTGCCAGCAGCTTAGAGGGGGTCCAAGAGACCCAGTACTTC.

V gene TRBV18 combines with J gene TRBJ1-6, with D unresolved. V gave up 6 bases and J gave up 0 bases, with 6 bases separating them. Germline values: CDR1 KGHSH, CDR2 LQKENI. CDR3 length: 14 amino acids. CDR3 nucleotide sequence: TGTGCCAGCTCGTCCAGCTCCTATAATTCACCCCTCCACTTT. Translation gives CASSSSSYNSPLHF.

This chain links TRBV7-3 with TRBJ2-1; 7 nucleotides agree with TRBD2. The germline V gene has CDR1 SGHTA and CDR2 FQGTGA. With V trimmed by 5 bases and J by 0 bases, 1 base remained unmatched. This CDR3 is built from 14 residues. Written as DNA, the CDR3 is TGTGCCAGCAGCGGCGGGGGCTCCTACAATGAGCAGTTCTTC. It encodes CASSGGGSYNEQFF.

The genes are TRBV27 and TRBJ2-1, with TRBD2 matching over 10 bases. The length of the CDR3 is 19 residues. Germline CDR1 MNHEY, CDR2 SMNVEV (reference sequence). The V and J ends lost 2 bases and 0 bases, in that order; junction bases with no gene match: 10. Here the CDR3 DNA reads TGTGCCAGCAGTTTAACGGGGCTAGCGGGAGCTAGCTCCTACAATGAGCAGTTCTTC. Translation gives CASSLTGLAGASSYNEQFF.

This chain links TRBV5-4 with TRBJ2-5; 8 nucleotides align to TRBD2. CDR3 size: 14 residues. V shed 1 base, J shed 3 bases, and the junction held 2 bases outside the gene matches. CDR1 is SGHNT, CDR2 YYREEE, per germline (reference sequence). For the CDR3, the DNA is TGTGCCAGCAGCTTGAAGCGGGGGAAAGAGACCCAGTACTTC. Protein sequence: CASSLKRGKETQYF.

The chain employs TRBV19 and TRBJ1-3; 8 bases are shared with TRBD1. Germline V gives CDR1 LNHDA, CDR2 SQIVND (reference sequence). This CDR3 spans 15 amino acids. The V segment lost 3 bases and the J segment 2 bases; nucleotides outside the gene matches: 3. CDR3 amino acids: CASSIPTGAGNTIYF. The CDR3, as DNA: TGTGCCAGTAGTATTCCGACAGGGGCTGGAAACACCATATATTTT.

The sample holds one count of this clone. The chain is built from TRBV10-3 and TRBJ2-7; D unresolved. CDR3 length: 14 amino acids. Germline V gives CDR1 ENHRY, CDR2 SYGVKD. The V gene lost 7 bases and the J gene lost 0 bases, with 13 bases spanning the gap. CDR3 sequence (DNA): TGTGCCATCAATACTCAGGAATCCTCCTACGAGCAGTACTTC. Translated: CAINTQESSYEQYF.

In DNA, the CDR3 is TGTGCCATCAGGGGACAAGGGAACACAGATACGCAGTATTTT. Translating it yields CAIRGQGNTDTQYF. This chain uses TRBV10-3 with TRBJ2-3; tentative D call: TRBD1 (6 bases). Trimming took off 6 bases at V and 2 bases at J, with 12 bases between the two ends. In germline, CDR1 is ENHRY, CDR2 SYGVKD. The CDR3 is 14 amino acids.

The chain links TRBV9 to TRBJ1-1; possible D gene TRBD1, 5 bases. The CDR3 contains 15 residues. V lost 0 bases and J lost 5, with 14 bases in between. Per the germline V gene, CDR1 is SGDLS and CDR2 is YYNGEE. The CDR3: CASSVGGHSGTEAFF. In DNA, the CDR3 is TGTGCCAGCAGCGTAGGAGGACACAGCGGGACTGAAGCTTTCTTT.

The rearrangement links TRBV4-1 to TRBJ2-5; 10 positions match TRBD2. Germline assignment: CDR1 MGHRA and CDR2 YSYEKL. The J segment lost 2 bases and the V segment lost 0 bases, leaving 15 bases of the junction unmatched. The length of the CDR3 is 20 residues. The chain's CDR3 is CASSQDLRRGKLAGQETQYF. The CDR3 DNA sequence: TGCGCCAGCAGCCAAGATTTGCGACGCGGGAAACTAGCGGGACAAGAGACCCAGTACTTC.

The CDR3 bases are TGTGCCAGCAGCGCCTTAACGGAGCGAGGCAACTATGGCTACACCTTC. Its translation: CASSALTERGNYGYTF. The chain couples TRBV9 to TRBJ1-2; D is uncertain. This CDR3 contains 16 residues. The V end lost 3 bases, the J end lost 2 bases, and 17 bases lay between the germline ends. The germline V gene has CDR1 SGDLS and CDR2 YYNGEE.

The rearrangement uses TRBV5-4 and TRBJ2-2; the match to TRBD2 covers 7 bases. Germline-derived CDR1 and CDR2 are SGHNT and YYREEE (reference sequence). V trimming: 0 bases; J trimming: 3 bases; junction bases outside the gene matches: 5. This CDR3 contains 16 residues. CDR3 coding DNA: TGTGCCAGCAGCTTGGCCGAGGGAGGGTACACCGGGGAGCTGTTTTTT. Protein product: CASSLAEGGYTGELFF.

This chain connects TRBV11-2 to TRBJ2-1, with 8 bases lining up with TRBD2. This CDR3 has 16 residues. V was pared by 1 base and J by 4 bases, with 6 bases of the junction left unmatched. Per the germline V gene, CDR1 is SGHAT and CDR2 is FQNNGV. The CDR3 sequence: CASSLASGLPYNEQFF. CDR3 coding DNA: TGTGCCAGCAGCTTAGCTAGCGGGCTTCCTTACAATGAGCAGTTCTTC. Supplemented by reference TRBV11-2 and TRBJ2-1, the full variable domain reads EAGVAQSPRYKIIEKRQSVAFWCNPISGHATLYWYQQILGQGPKLLIQFQNNGVVDDSQLPKDRFSAERLKGVDSTLKIQPAKLEDSAVYLCASSLASGLPYNEQFFGPGTRLTVL.

The chain has TRBV27 and TRBJ1-1; 7 positions agree with TRBD1. J lost 0 bases, V lost 6 bases, and 4 bases had no gene match. The CDR3 has 14 residues. Germline V gives CDR1 MNHEY, CDR2 SMNVEV (reference sequence). CDR3 loop: CASRSDRVNTEAFF. As DNA, the CDR3 is TGTGCCAGCAGATCCGACAGGGTGAACACTGAAGCTTTCTTT.

The chain uses TRBV10-3 and TRBJ1-1; 7 bases match TRBD1. Trimming at V came to 5 bases and at J to 2 bases, leaving 11 bases not matched to a gene. The length of the CDR3 is 16 residues. CDR1 is ENHRY and CDR2 is SYGVKD in the germline V gene. CDR3 bases: TGTGCCATCAGTCAGATTGGGACAGCTACAAACACTGAAGCTTTCTTT. Its protein product is CAISQIGTATNTEAFF.

This clone was observed a handful of times. The chain carries TRBV7-9 and TRBJ1-1, with D perhaps TRBD1 (5 bases). Trimming pared 8 bases from V and 11 bases from J, leaving 18 bases between. The CDR3 runs 12 residues. Germline-derived CDR1 and CDR2 are SEHNR and FQNEAQ (reference sequence). This chain's CDR3 is CASGRGLLSAFF. Written as DNA, the CDR3 is TGTGCCAGCGGCCGGGGACTTCTATCGGCTTTCTTT.